This T cell receptor beta chain came from a study of tumor and adjacent non-tumor tissue in lung cancer. Germline loops: CDR1 MNHNY, CDR2 SVGAGI (reference sequence). There are 17 residues in the CDR3. The template was RNA from unsorted bulk tissue. To note about this clonotype: The junction departs from the called germline gene at one end, perhaps through a read error.

TCRbeta libraries were built with three rounds of nested PCR, modified from ARM-PCR. From the multiplex PCR reads, TCRdb called clonotypes with MiXCR, one entry per CDR3 protein. This sample yields more than 75,000 distinct CDR3 sequences, of which 80% are seen a single time; approximately 12% belongs to the top ten. This receptor was obtained from a woman aged 45-65 years with non-small cell lung cancer. The rearrangement joins TRBV6-6 to TRBJ2-6; weak D call: TRBD1 (6 bases). The source material was lung tumor tissue. The CDR3 loop is CANSYPGGPSGANILTF. CDR3 sequence (DNA): TGTGCCAACAGTTACCCAGGCGGACCCTCAGGGGCCAACATCCTGACTTTC.